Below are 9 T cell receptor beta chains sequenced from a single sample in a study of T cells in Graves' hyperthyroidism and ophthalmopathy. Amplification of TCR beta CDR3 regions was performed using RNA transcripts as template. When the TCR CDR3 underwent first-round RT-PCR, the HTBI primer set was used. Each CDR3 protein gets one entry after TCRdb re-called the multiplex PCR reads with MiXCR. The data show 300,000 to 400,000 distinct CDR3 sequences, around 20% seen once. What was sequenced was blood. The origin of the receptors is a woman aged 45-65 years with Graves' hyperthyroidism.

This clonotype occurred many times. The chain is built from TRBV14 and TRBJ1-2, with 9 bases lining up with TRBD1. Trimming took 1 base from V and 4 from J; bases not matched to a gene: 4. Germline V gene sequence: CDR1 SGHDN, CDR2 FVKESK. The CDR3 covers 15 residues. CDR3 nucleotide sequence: TGTGCCAGCAGCCAAGCCACAGGGGGCGCCTATGGCTACACCTTC. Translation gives CASSQATGGAYGYTF.

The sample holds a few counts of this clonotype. The CDR3 bases are TGTGCCAGCAGCGTACAGGGCGGGAGATATGAGCAGTTCTTC. Its translation: CASSVQGGRYEQFF. V usage is TRBV9 and J usage is TRBJ2-1; 7 bases align to TRBD2. The V gene end was trimmed by 1 base and the J gene end by 8 bases; junction bases not matched to a gene: 6. Germline values: CDR1 SGDLS, CDR2 YYNGEE. There are 14 residues in the CDR3. The full variable domain, with the rest looked up from reference TRBV9 and TRBJ2-1, is DSGVTQTPKHLITATGQRVTLRCSPRSGDLSVYWYQQSLDQGLQFLIQYYNGEERAKGNILERFSAQQFPDLHSELNLSSLELGDSALYFCASSVQGGRYEQFFGPGTRLTVL.

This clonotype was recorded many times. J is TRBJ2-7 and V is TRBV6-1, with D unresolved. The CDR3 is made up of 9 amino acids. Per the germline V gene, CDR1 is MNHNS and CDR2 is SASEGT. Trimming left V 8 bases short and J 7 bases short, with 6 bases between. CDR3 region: CASRLEQYF. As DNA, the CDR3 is TGTGCCAGCCGTTTAGAGCAGTACTTC.

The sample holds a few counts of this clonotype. The CDR3 is CATSDPGTGPYGYTF. CDR3 in DNA: TGTGCCACCAGTGATCCCGGGACAGGGCCCTATGGCTACACCTTC. The chain has TRBV24-1 and TRBJ1-2, with 9 positions matching TRBD1. Germline V gives CDR1 KGHDR, CDR2 SFDVKD. The CDR3 contains 15 residues. Trimming cost V 3 bases and J 4 bases; bases outside gene matches: 5.

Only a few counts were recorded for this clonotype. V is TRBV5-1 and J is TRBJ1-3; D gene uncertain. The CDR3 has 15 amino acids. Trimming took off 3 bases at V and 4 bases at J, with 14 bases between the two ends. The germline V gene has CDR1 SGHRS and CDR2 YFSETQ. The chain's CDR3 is CASSSPGVAGNTIYF. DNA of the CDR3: TGCGCCAGCAGCTCCCCTGGAGTAGCCGGAAACACCATATATTTT.

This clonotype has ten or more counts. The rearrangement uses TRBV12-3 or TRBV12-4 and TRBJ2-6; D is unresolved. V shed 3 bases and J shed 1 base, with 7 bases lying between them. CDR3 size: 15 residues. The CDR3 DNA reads TGTGCCAGCAGTTTTGGCCCGTCTGGGGCCAACGTCCTGACTTTC. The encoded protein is CASSFGPSGANVLTF.

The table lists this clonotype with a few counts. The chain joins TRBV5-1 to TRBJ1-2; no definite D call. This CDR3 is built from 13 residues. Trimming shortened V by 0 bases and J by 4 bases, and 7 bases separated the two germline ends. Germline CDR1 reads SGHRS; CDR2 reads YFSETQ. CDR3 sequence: CASSLARAYGYTF. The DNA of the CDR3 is TGCGCCAGCAGCTTGGCACGAGCCTATGGCTACACCTTC.

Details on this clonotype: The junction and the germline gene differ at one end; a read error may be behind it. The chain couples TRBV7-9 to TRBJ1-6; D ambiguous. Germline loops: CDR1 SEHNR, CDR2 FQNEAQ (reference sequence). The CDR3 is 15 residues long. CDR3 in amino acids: CASSLQSSYNSPLHF. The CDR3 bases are TGCGCCAGCAGCTTACAGAGCTCCTATAATTCACCCCTCCACTTT. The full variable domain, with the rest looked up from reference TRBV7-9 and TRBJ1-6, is DTGVSQNPRHKITKRGQNVTFRCDPISEHNRLYWYRQTLGQGPEFLTYFQNEAQLEKSRLLSDRFSAERPKGSFSTLEIQRTEQGDSAMYLCASSLQSSYNSPLHFGNGTRLTVT.

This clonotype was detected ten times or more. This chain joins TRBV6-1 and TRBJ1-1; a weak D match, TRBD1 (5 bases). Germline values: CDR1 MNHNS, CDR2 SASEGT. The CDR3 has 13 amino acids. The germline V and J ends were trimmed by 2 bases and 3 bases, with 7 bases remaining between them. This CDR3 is CASSEQGYTEAFF. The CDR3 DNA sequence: TGTGCCAGCAGTGAACAGGGTTACACTGAAGCTTTCTTT.